Listed here are 13 T cell receptor beta chains from one sample, sequenced in a study of OX40 agonist ivuxolimab in advanced cancers. The repertoire was sequenced with immunoSEQ multiplex PCR; TCRdb's copy has only in-frame clones and lacks some. Of approximately 94,000 clones listed, approximately 90% are singletons. The source material was CD4+ or CD8+ T cells sorted from blood, sampled in a trial of the OX40 agonist ivuxolimab. These receptor sequences come from an adult with an advanced solid tumor such as melanoma, head and neck, liver or kidney cancer.

This chain links TRBV4-1 with TRBJ1-4; a weak D match, TRBD1 (5 bases). The V and J ends lost 0 bases and 10 bases respectively, with 9 bases between them. The CDR3 is made up of 13 amino acids. Per the germline V gene, CDR1 is MGHRA and CDR2 is YSYEKL. The CDR3 loop is CASSQDAQGKLFF. The CDR3 DNA reads TGCGCCAGCAGCCAAGATGCCCAGGGAAAACTGTTTTTT.

The CDR3 protein is CASRPQGLAGGSVDTQYF. As DNA, the CDR3 is TGTGCCAGCAGACCCCAAGGACTAGCGGGGGGTTCGGTAGATACGCAGTATTTT. This chain joins TRBV28 and TRBJ2-3; 14 nucleotides line up with TRBD2. The ends lost 6 bases at V and 5 bases at J; junction bases unmatched: 13. Per the germline V gene, CDR1 is MDHEN and CDR2 is SYDVKM. The CDR3 totals 18 residues.

CDR3 sequence (DNA): TGCGCCAGCAGCTTGGCCGACACCGGGGAGCTGTTTTTT. Protein sequence: CASSLADTGELFF. V and J are TRBV5-1 and TRBJ2-2; D uncertain. V dropped 0 bases and J dropped 3 bases, with 3 bases sitting between them. CDR3 length: 13 residues. Germline CDR1 is SGHRS and CDR2 is YFSETQ.

The chain couples TRBV7-3 to TRBJ1-1; D gene ambiguous. The germline CDR1 and CDR2 sequences are SGHTA and FQGTGA. The V gene lost 5 bases and the J gene lost 1 base, with 8 bases spanning the gap. The CDR3 extends over 13 amino acids. DNA for the CDR3: TGTGCCAGCAGCCCGGATCCGAACACTGAAGCTTTCTTT. Translation: CASSPDPNTEAFF.

The chain's CDR3 is CASSQGFNSIYEQYF. In DNA, the CDR3 is TGTGCCAGCAGCCAAGGTTTCAACTCCATCTACGAGCAGTACTTC. This chain uses TRBV27 with TRBJ2-7; D call uncertain. The CDR3 extends over 15 amino acids. Germline values: CDR1 MNHEY, CDR2 SMNVEV (reference sequence). The ends were cut back, 6 bases at V and 3 bases at J, with 18 bases in the middle.

The sample holds a few counts of this clone. The CDR3 DNA sequence: TGTGCCAGCAGCGTAGAGGCAGACATGAACACTGAAGCTTTCTTT. Translating it yields CASSVEADMNTEAFF. The rearrangement links TRBV9 to TRBJ1-1; D ambiguous. This CDR3 region has 15 residues. In germline, CDR1 is SGDLS, CDR2 YYNGEE. V lost 0 bases and J lost 0, with 9 bases in between.

This clone was found once. J is TRBJ2-5 and V is TRBV19; tentatively, D is TRBD2 (6 bases). The V gene's germline CDR1 is LNHDA and CDR2 SQIVND (reference sequence). With 5 bases removed from V and 4 bases from J, the gap between germline ends came to 11 bases. The CDR3 runs to 13 residues. CDR3 region: CASSRGLPETQYF. Written as DNA, the CDR3 is TGTGCCAGTAGTCGGGGACTTCCAGAGACCCAGTACTTC.

The CDR3 protein is CASGQDGFGYTF. The DNA for the CDR3 is TGTGCCAGCGGACAGGACGGATTTGGCTACACCTTC. The J gene is TRBJ1-2, the V gene TRBV9; 7 nucleotides match TRBD1. The CDR3 loop spans 12 amino acids. Germline values: CDR1 SGDLS, CDR2 YYNGEE. V shed 7 bases and J 7 bases; nucleotides not matched to a gene: 7.

The chain uses TRBV30 and TRBJ1-1, with 9 bases that match TRBD1. Germline CDR1 is GTSNPN and CDR2 is SVGIG (reference sequence). Trimming took 2 bases from V and 6 from J; bases not matched to a gene: 7. This CDR3 comprises 14 residues. CDR3 sequence (DNA): TGTGCCTGGAGTCCTGGGACAGGGAGTCCTGAAGCTTTCTTT. Amino acid sequence: CAWSPGTGSPEAFF.

This chain connects TRBV5-4 to TRBJ1-3; D unresolved. The CDR3 extends over 17 amino acids. V lost 6 bases and J lost 0, with 19 bases in between. Germline V gives CDR1 SGHNT, CDR2 YYREEE (reference sequence). The CDR3 nucleotides are TGTGCCAGCACCCAAGGACTCCCAGGCACCTCTGGAAACACCATATATTTT. This codes for CASTQGLPGTSGNTIYF. Based on the CDR3 plus reference TRBV5-4 and TRBJ1-3, the full variable domain is ETGVTQSPTHLIKTRGQQVTLRCSSQSGHNTVSWYQQALGQGPQFIFQYYREEENGRGNFPPRFSGLQFPNYSSELNVNALELDDSALYLCASTQGLPGTSGNTIYFGEGSWLTVV.

In nucleotides, the CDR3 is TGCGCCAGCAGCCAAGGGAGCGCCAGGGGCACTGAAGCTTTCTTT. Its translation: CASSQGSARGTEAFF. The chain is built from TRBV4-1 and TRBJ1-1; D is perhaps TRBD1 (6 bases). Germline loops: CDR1 MGHRA, CDR2 YSYEKL. CDR3 length equals 15 residues. V dropped 1 base and J dropped 4 bases, with 13 bases sitting between them.

The CDR3 sequence is CASSRRLTSGGAGEQFF. In DNA form, the CDR3 reads TGTGCCAGTAGTAGGCGCCTGACTAGCGGGGGGGCTGGTGAGCAGTTCTTC. The gene calls are TRBV19 and TRBJ2-1; 14 nucleotides match TRBD2. This CDR3 has 17 residues. Trimming removed 4 bases from V and 9 bases from J; junction bases left unmatched: 11. Germline V lookup: CDR1 LNHDA, CDR2 SQIVND (reference sequence).

The V call is TRBV6-1, the J call TRBJ2-5; 9 bases align to TRBD1. The CDR3 is made up of 15 amino acids. V was pared by 3 bases and J by 1 base, with 3 bases of the junction left unmatched. Per the germline V gene, CDR1 is MNHNS and CDR2 is SASEGT. The CDR3 DNA reads as TGTGCCAGCAGTGATCGGGACAGGGTCCAAGAGACCCAGTACTTC. This sequence encodes CASSDRDRVQETQYF.